This TCR beta chain was sequenced for a study of OX40 agonist ivuxolimab in advanced cancers. Concerning the study at large: The costimulatory receptor OX40 (CD134) was targeted by ivuxolimab, a fully human IgG2 agonistic monoclonal antibody. Intravenous ivuxolimab was administered to patients every 2 weeks at six dose levels: 0.01, 0.1, 0.3, 1.5, 3 and 10 mg/kg. Of the approximately 53 patients in dose escalation, about 20 had hepatocellular carcinoma, some 15 had melanoma, 9 had renal cell carcinoma and 9 had head and neck cancer. In the dose-escalation cohort, over 65% of patients were male, and the mean age was around 60 years, with a range of 23 to 79. Patients were allowed to have had prior anti-PD-1, anti-PD-L1 or anti-CTLA-4 therapy, and approximately 37% of the dose-escalation patients had been treated with checkpoint inhibitors. Partial responses were achieved by three dose-escalation patients, of whom one had hepatocellular carcinoma and two had cutaneous melanoma. Peripheral TCRbeta sequencing aimed to test whether ivuxolimab altered TCR sequence diversity and caused clonal T-cell expansion. The paper covers the monotherapy dose-escalation part of the phase I ivuxolimab trial, which included N of about 50 patients. The research as a whole found: After ivuxolimab, more expanded clones were found on average in CD8+ T cells than in CD4+ T cells. At doses of 0.1 to 3.0 mg/kg, clonal expansion of both CD4+ and CD8+ T cells in blood was seen between baseline and week 6. Low levels of normalized T-cell clonal expansion were also shown by some nonresponding patients. In the 0.1-3.0 mg/kg groups, partial responders were among the patients with the lowest normalized peripheral clonal expansion, particularly in CD8+ T cells. Antigen specificity was not determined for the clonally expanded peripheral T cells.

For sequencing of the TCRbeta CDR3 region, genomic DNA was extracted from the sorted cells. TCRbeta CDR3 regions were sequenced using the immunoSEQ Assay. In its TCRdb copy, this immuneACCESS table keeps in-frame sequences only and misses some clones. Where compared with another copy, unresolved V genes explain less than half of these, and the others have no known cause. The sample has tens of thousands of clones on record, about 80% of them singletons. In total, the top ten clones hold approximately 4.8% of the sample. The trial excluded patients who had a history of autoimmune disease or were on systemic immunosuppression. Peripheral blood for TCR sequencing was collected from all dose cohorts at baseline, on cycle 4 day 1, and on cycle 7 day 1. The samples were drawn from a first-in-human, open-label, multicenter phase I dose-escalation trial of ivuxolimab. Adults with locally advanced or metastatic melanoma, renal cell carcinoma, hepatocellular carcinoma or head and neck squamous cell carcinoma were enrolled in the trial. CD4+ and CD8+ T cells were sorted separately from peripheral blood before TCR sequencing.

This clone appeared a few times. Its antigen target is currently unknown. No much larger clone exists at a distance of one base, and base qualities are not known. Including cysteine and phenylalanine, the CDR3 has 15 amino acids. Only the CDR3 DNA is retained, 45 bases long and in frame from the first base. Trimming takes 3 bases off V and 5 bases off J; junction bases not matched to a gene: 7. CDR1 and CDR2, looked up from the germline V gene, are LGHNT and FRNRAP. The chain is assembled from TRBV12-5 and TRBJ2-5, with 9 bases in between that match TRBD1. This TCR came from an adult with an advanced solid tumor such as melanoma, head and neck, liver or kidney cancer. The source was CD4+ or CD8+ T cells sorted from blood, collected in a trial of the OX40 agonist ivuxolimab. The bases are TGTGCTAGTGGTTTAGGACAGGGGATTTCGGAGACCCAGTACTTC. This codes for CASGLGQGISETQYF.